This entry lists 19 T cell receptor beta chains sequenced from one sample in a study of T cell responses to AZD1222 COVID-19 vaccine. The protocol was immunoSEQ multiplex PCR, while the TCRdb copy is restricted to in-frame clones and leaves out a portion. In the table there are 35,000 or so clones, roughly 91% of which are singletons. Here the sequenced sample was peripheral blood, taken on day 0 of AZD1222 vaccination. The receptors derive from an adult in good health.

This chain uses TRBV4-1 with TRBJ2-2; D uncertain. Deletions cut 1 base from V and 3 bases from J, with 9 bases between. The CDR3 is made up of 15 amino acids. CDR1 is MGHRA, CDR2 YSYEKL, per germline. The CDR3 sequence is CASSQGDGDTGELFF. In nucleotides, the CDR3 is TGCGCCAGCAGCCAAGGGGATGGGGACACCGGGGAGCTGTTTTTT.

This chain links TRBV18 with TRBJ2-1; no definite D call. The CDR3 spans 14 residues. Germline V gives CDR1 KGHSH, CDR2 LQKENI. V lost 0 bases and J lost 8, with 11 bases in between. The CDR3 coding sequence is TGTGCCAGCTCACCACCTACTCCTAAGTATGAGCAGTTCTTC. It translates to CASSPPTPKYEQFF.

The genes are TRBV19 and TRBJ1-4; D remains ambiguous. Germline CDR1 LNHDA, CDR2 SQIVND (reference sequence). This CDR3 is 13 amino acids long. V was clipped by 3 bases and J by 4 bases, with 6 bases between them. DNA of the CDR3: TGTGCCAGTAGTATGACGGATAATGAAAAACTGTTTTTT. Its translation: CASSMTDNEKLFF.

V gene TRBV21-1 combines with J gene TRBJ1-4; the D call in the table, TRBD1, was not verified against the DNA. TRBV21-1 is recorded as a pseudogene. CDR3 length: 17 amino acids. CDR3: CASSKALRGATNEKLFF. In DNA form, the CDR3 reads TGTGCCAGCAGCAAAGCGCTAAGGGGCGCGACTAATGAAAAACTGTTTTTT.

This chain uses TRBV4-3 with TRBJ2-7; 10 bases agree with TRBD2. The CDR3 loop spans 14 amino acids. V lost 5 bases to trimming and J lost 6 bases; unmatched junction nucleotides: 7. Germline CDR1 LGHNA, CDR2 YSLEER. The DNA of the CDR3 is TGCGCCAGCAGCAGGACTAGCGGTGGGTCCGAGCAGTACTTC. It encodes CASSRTSGGSEQYF.

This chain uses TRBV7-9 with TRBJ1-5; D not certain. Between the trimmed V and J ends, which lost 5 bases and 8 bases, there was a span of 19 bases. CDR3 size: 15 residues. Germline V lookup: CDR1 SEHNR, CDR2 FQNEAQ (reference sequence). Here the CDR3 reads CASSPLDAPSEPQHF. CDR3 in DNA: TGTGCCAGCAGCCCTTTGGACGCGCCCAGTGAGCCCCAGCATTTT.

V gene TRBV29-1 combines with J gene TRBJ1-5; D not certain. In germline, CDR1 is SQVTM, CDR2 ANQGSEA. V was shortened by 4 bases and J by 0 bases, with 7 bases between the two germline ends. CDR3 length equals 13 residues. The CDR3 spells CSVAGYSNQPQHF. CDR3 coding DNA: TGCAGCGTTGCTGGGTATAGCAATCAGCCCCAGCATTTT. The whole variable domain, remainder taken from reference TRBV29-1 and TRBJ1-5, is SAVISQKPSRDICQRGTSLTIQCQVDSQVTMMFWYRQQPGQSLTLIATANQGSEATYESGFVIDKFPISRPNLTFSTLTVSNMSPEDSSIYLCSVAGYSNQPQHFGDGTRLSIL.

J is TRBJ2-1 and V is TRBV27; unclear D gene. The CDR3 is 13 residues long. The V end was cut by 3 bases, the J end by 6 bases, with 9 bases between. The germline CDR1 and CDR2 sequences are MNHEY and SMNVEV (reference sequence). CDR3 DNA sequence: TGTGCCAGCAGTTTGCGCTTGGCCAATGAGCAGTTCTTC. It codes for CASSLRLANEQFF.

The genes are TRBV12-3 or TRBV12-4 and TRBJ1-1; TRBD1 might be the D (5 bases). V was trimmed by 3 bases and J by 5 bases, leaving 7 bases between them. The CDR3 spans 12 residues. CDR3 residues: CASSFGGTEAFF. CDR3 coding DNA: TGTGCCAGCAGTTTTGGGGGGACTGAAGCTTTCTTT.

This chain joins TRBV7-6 and TRBJ2-7; 7 positions agree with TRBD1. The CDR3 has 14 amino acids. CDR1 and CDR2 (germline): SGHVS, FNYEAQ. V lost 5 bases to trimming and J lost 0 bases; unmatched junction nucleotides: 4. The CDR3 is CASSKGQSSYEQYF. The CDR3 DNA reads TGTGCCAGCAGCAAGGGACAGAGCTCCTACGAGCAGTACTTC.

The CDR3: CASSLAEGGEQEYF. The CDR3 DNA follows: TGCGCCAGCAGCTTGGCCGAGGGGGGGGAGCAGGAGTACTTC. The J gene is TRBJ2-7, the V gene TRBV5-1, with D perhaps TRBD2 (7 bases). Germline lookup yields CDR1 SGHRS and CDR2 YFSETQ. Trimming took 0 bases from V and 11 from J, leaving 18 bases between them. The CDR3 runs to 14 residues.

J is TRBJ1-2 and V is TRBV15; perhaps TRBD1 as D (5 bases). The V end was cut by 0 bases, the J end by 3 bases, with 8 bases between. The CDR3 has 14 residues. Germline CDR1 reads LNHNV; CDR2 reads YYDKDF (reference sequence). The CDR3 region is CATSRERGDYGYTF. CDR3 DNA: TGTGCCACCAGCAGAGAGAGGGGAGACTATGGCTACACCTTC.

The gene calls are TRBV9 and TRBJ2-7; 10 bases line up with TRBD1. The length of the CDR3 is 15 residues. CDR1 and CDR2 from the germline V gene are SGDLS and YYNGEE. The V and J ends lost 3 bases and 5 bases, in that order; junction bases with no gene match: 8. The CDR3 sequence: CASSDSGTGVDEQYF. The CDR3 coding sequence is TGTGCCAGCAGCGATTCCGGGACAGGGGTTGACGAGCAGTACTTC.

V gene TRBV5-1 combines with J gene TRBJ2-1; the D gene is possibly TRBD2 (5 bases). V gave up 2 bases and J gave up 2 bases, with 11 bases separating them. The CDR3 runs 15 residues. Germline assignment: CDR1 SGHRS and CDR2 YFSETQ. CDR3 amino acids: CASSFEGAAYNEQFF. The CDR3 nucleotides are TGCGCCAGCAGCTTCGAGGGAGCCGCCTACAATGAGCAGTTCTTC.

The chain carries TRBV28 and TRBJ2-7, with TRBD1 matching 8 bases. The germline V gene has CDR1 MDHEN and CDR2 SYDVKM. CDR3 length: 14 residues. V shed 8 bases, J shed 4 bases, and the junction held 10 bases outside the gene matches. The CDR3 spells CASSGAGGTYEQYF. The CDR3 nucleotides are TGTGCCAGCTCCGGGGCAGGGGGCACTTACGAGCAGTACTTC.

V and J are TRBV11-2 and TRBJ2-7, with TRBD1 matching 9 bases. There are 16 residues in the CDR3. V shed 2 bases and J 5 bases; nucleotides not matched to a gene: 10. CDR1 SGHAT and CDR2 FQNNGV come from the germline V gene. CDR3 DNA: TGTGCCAGCAGCTTAAGCTTTTGGGGACAGGGTGACGAGCAGTACTTC. Encoded protein: CASSLSFWGQGDEQYF.

The gene calls are TRBV5-4 and TRBJ2-7; 7 bases match TRBD1. Germline V gene sequence: CDR1 SGHNT, CDR2 YYREEE (reference sequence). This CDR3 comprises 19 residues. V dropped 0 bases and J dropped 1; count of bases not matched to a gene: 16. CDR3 nucleotides: TGTGCCAGCAGCTTGGGCATTACAGGGGTGGGGACCGTTTCCTACGAGCAGTACTTC. Protein sequence: CASSLGITGVGTVSYEQYF.

This chain connects TRBV11-2 to TRBJ2-7, with unresolved D. Germline V CDR1 and CDR2: SGHAT, FQNNGV. The CDR3 has 16 residues. V lost 3 bases and J lost 3, with 18 bases in between. The CDR3 DNA follows: TGTGCCAGCAGCTTGCGTCCGGAACCGCCCGGCTACGAGCAGTACTTC. Protein: CASSLRPEPPGYEQYF.

The rearrangement uses TRBV6-1 and TRBJ2-7; 10 bases are shared with TRBD1. V lost 2 bases to trimming and J lost 6 bases; unmatched junction nucleotides: 10. Germline V lookup: CDR1 MNHNS, CDR2 SASEGT. This CDR3 spans 16 amino acids. This CDR3 is CASSESGTGAGGEQYF. The CDR3 DNA reads TGTGCCAGCAGTGAATCCGGGACAGGGGCGGGTGGCGAGCAGTACTTC.